These 29 T cell receptor beta chains originate from one sample sequenced in a study of blood T cell repertoires in COVID-19. Using immunoSEQ multiplex PCR, the repertoire was profiled, and TCRdb retains in-frame clones only, with some absent. The sample has about 53,000 clones, almost 85% seen once. The specimen sequenced was peripheral blood. The receptors originated from a human donor in a cohort sampled during active COVID-19.

CDR3 amino acids: CASSSGTSGYEQYF. CDR3 in DNA: TGTGCCAGCAGTTCCGGGACTAGTGGCTACGAGCAGTACTTC. The gene calls are TRBV5-5 and TRBJ2-7, with 8 bases identical to TRBD2. Germline trimming cut 5 bases from V and 3 bases from J; bases unmatched to any gene: 7. There are 14 residues in the CDR3. Germline values: CDR1 SGHKS, CDR2 YYEKEE (reference sequence).

The V gene is TRBV19, the J gene TRBJ2-3; TRBD1 agrees at 10 bases. Germline loops: CDR1 LNHDA, CDR2 SQIVND (reference sequence). Trimming removed 11 bases from V and 1 base from J; junction bases left unmatched: 9. CDR3 length equals 15 residues. In DNA, the CDR3 is TGTGCCGTCCATGACAGGGGGCGAGGCACAGATACGCAGTATTTT. It encodes CAVHDRGRGTDTQYF.

This clone was seen more than once but under ten times. The chain recombines TRBV28 with TRBJ1-4; TRBD1 agrees at 7 bases. The V gene's germline CDR1 is MDHEN and CDR2 SYDVKM. The CDR3 extends over 13 amino acids. Trimming cost V 6 bases and J 4 bases; bases outside gene matches: 2. DNA of the CDR3: TGTGCCAGCAGGGGACAGCTTAATGAAAAACTGTTTTTT. Amino acid sequence: CASRGQLNEKLFF.

This clone was detected once. The V gene is TRBV9, the J gene TRBJ2-2; the D gene is possibly TRBD2 (5 bases). This CDR3 comprises 14 residues. Trimming cost V 1 base and J 4 bases, with 8 bases left between them. From germline, CDR1 is SGDLS and CDR2 YYNGEE. CDR3 residues: CASSVTRATGELFF. The CDR3 DNA follows: TGTGCCAGCAGCGTAACGAGGGCCACCGGGGAGCTGTTTTTT.

The chain is built from TRBV5-5 and TRBJ2-3, with D perhaps TRBD2 (7 bases). Trimming cost V 2 bases and J 1 base, with 17 bases left between them. Germline V gene data show CDR1 as SGHKS and CDR2 as YYEKEE (reference sequence). This CDR3 is 17 amino acids long. CDR3 sequence (DNA): TGTGCCAGCAGCTTCCACGTGGGGGGGGGCGGCACAGATACGCAGTATTTT. Its protein is CASSFHVGGGGTDTQYF.

A note on this clone: A read error is likely, as this CDR3 ends without the conserved phenylalanine or tryptophan. The DNA is omitted, as the CDR3 cannot be located on it reliably, and the CDR3 follows TCRdb's listing. V and J are TRBV6-1 and TRBJ1-1. Per the germline V gene, CDR1 is MNHNS and CDR2 is SASEGT. The CDR3 spans 13 residues, counting both ends. The CDR3 sequence: CASSEDLGGTGLC.

The chain recombines TRBV6-1 with TRBJ1-5; the D gene is possibly TRBD1 (5 bases). Germline CDR1 MNHNS, CDR2 SASEGT. Trimming stripped 2 bases from V and 6 bases from J, with 20 bases between. This CDR3 is built from 17 residues. CDR3 nucleotides: TGTGCCAGCAGTGAAATAAGCTTAGGGGTCGGGAGTCAGCCCCAGCATTTT. This sequence encodes CASSEISLGVGSQPQHF.

The rearrangement joins TRBV4-3 to TRBJ1-2, with TRBD1 as a possible D gene (6 bases). CDR1 is LGHNA and CDR2 is YSLEER in the germline V gene. This CDR3 contains 15 residues. Trimming shortened V by 4 bases and J by 2 bases, and 14 bases separated the two germline ends. The DNA of the CDR3 is TGCGCCAGCAGCCTCCAGACGGGGGGCAACTATGGCTACACCTTC. It encodes CASSLQTGGNYGYTF.

The V gene is TRBV6-6, the J gene TRBJ2-1, with 9 bases that match TRBD1. Germline CDR1 reads MNHNY; CDR2 reads SVGAGI (reference sequence). The CDR3 loop spans 15 amino acids. V trimming: 4 bases; J trimming: 7 bases; junction bases outside the gene matches: 8. The CDR3 loop is CASSSRDRARNEQFF. The CDR3 nucleotides read TGTGCCAGCAGTTCCCGGGACAGGGCCCGAAATGAGCAGTTCTTC.

V gene TRBV5-1 combines with J gene TRBJ2-1, with 9 bases fitting TRBD2. CDR1 is SGHRS and CDR2 is YFSETQ in the germline V gene. The V gene end was trimmed by 4 bases and the J gene end by 6 bases; junction bases not matched to a gene: 5. The CDR3 contains 14 residues. For the CDR3, the DNA is TGCGCCAGCAGCGAGCTAGCGGGACGCAATGAGCAGTTCTTC. This encodes CASSELAGRNEQFF.

This clone was counted a single time. This chain links TRBV29-1 with TRBJ2-5, with 8 bases lining up with TRBD1. Germline CDR1 SQVTM, CDR2 ANQGSEA. With V trimmed by 6 bases and J by 5 bases, 5 bases remained unmatched. There are 12 residues in the CDR3. The CDR3 spells CSVRTGHETQYF. The CDR3 nucleotides read TGCAGCGTCCGGACAGGGCACGAGACCCAGTACTTC. Supplemented by reference TRBV29-1 and TRBJ2-5, the full variable domain reads SAVISQKPSRDICQRGTSLTIQCQVDSQVTMMFWYRQQPGQSLTLIATANQGSEATYESGFVIDKFPISRPNLTFSTLTVSNMSPEDSSIYLCSVRTGHETQYFGPGTRLLVL.

The gene calls are TRBV5-4 and TRBJ2-5; perhaps TRBD1 as D (6 bases). The CDR3 is 13 amino acids. CDR1 SGHNT and CDR2 YYREEE come from the germline V gene (reference sequence). V was shortened by 4 bases and J by 1 base, with 8 bases between the two germline ends. The CDR3 coding sequence is TGTGCCAGCAGCAGGGACACCCAAGAGACCCAGTACTTC. Protein sequence: CASSRDTQETQYF.

The chain combines TRBV5-1 with TRBJ2-5; D possibly corresponds to TRBD2 (5 bases). CDR1 and CDR2 from the germline V gene are SGHRS and YFSETQ. The CDR3 is made up of 14 amino acids. Trimming removed 2 bases from V and 2 bases from J, with 10 bases in between. CDR3 sequence: CASSLGLTQETQYF. The CDR3 DNA follows: TGCGCCAGCAGCTTAGGACTGACACAAGAGACCCAGTACTTC.

V usage is TRBV28 and J usage is TRBJ2-7, with no clear D. CDR1 MDHEN and CDR2 SYDVKM come from the germline V gene. The CDR3 is made up of 11 amino acids. V was clipped by 6 bases and J by 6 bases, with 9 bases between them. The CDR3 loop reads CASSPPGEQYF. The CDR3 DNA reads as TGTGCCAGCAGCCCCCCGGGCGAGCAGTACTTC. Full variable domain (rest looked up from reference TRBV28 and TRBJ2-7): DVKVTQSSRYLVKRTGEKVFLECVQDMDHENMFWYRQDPGLGLRLIYFSYDVKMKEKGDIPEGYSVSREKKERFSLILESASTNQTSMYLCASSPPGEQYFGPGTRLTVT.

V gene TRBV5-6 combines with J gene TRBJ1-2; D may be TRBD1 (5 bases). The CDR3 spans 14 residues. V was shortened by 0 bases and J by 2 bases, with 8 bases between the two germline ends. CDR1 and CDR2 (germline): SGHDT, YYEEEE. The CDR3 DNA follows: TGTGCCAGCAGCTTGGGCAGGGTGAACTATGGCTACACCTTC. Its translation: CASSLGRVNYGYTF.

The V and J genes are TRBV7-3 and TRBJ1-1; unclear D gene. Trimming pared 10 bases from V and 3 bases from J, leaving 9 bases between. The CDR3 has 11 amino acids. Per the germline V gene, CDR1 is SGHTA and CDR2 is FQGTGA. Here the CDR3 DNA reads TGTGCCACGGCCGAGGACACTGAAGCTTTCTTT. Its protein product is CATAEDTEAFF.

The chain couples TRBV6-5 to TRBJ1-5; a possible D gene is TRBD1 (5 bases). Trimming shortened V by 6 bases and J by 11 bases, and 20 bases separated the two germline ends. This CDR3 has 14 residues. CDR1 is MNHEY, CDR2 SVGAGI, per germline. CDR3 sequence: CASSAGVGQGAQHF. CDR3 coding DNA: TGTGCCAGCAGCGCCGGTGTAGGTCAAGGGGCCCAGCATTTT.

The gene calls are TRBV19 and TRBJ1-5; the D is unclear. The V end was cut by 6 bases, the J end by 3 bases, with 9 bases between. From germline, CDR1 is LNHDA and CDR2 SQIVND (reference sequence). CDR3 length equals 13 residues. The CDR3 reads CASRPHYNQPQHF. In DNA, the CDR3 is TGTGCCAGTAGGCCGCACTACAATCAGCCCCAGCATTTT.

The V gene is TRBV5-5, the J gene TRBJ2-3, with 7 bases that match TRBD1. This CDR3 region has 18 residues. Looked up from germline, CDR1 is SGHKS and CDR2 is YYEKEE (reference sequence). J lost 0 bases, V lost 1 base, and 11 bases had no gene match. The CDR3 sequence is CASSLRGTGATSTDTQYF. In DNA, the CDR3 is TGTGCCAGCAGCTTGAGGGGAACAGGGGCCACTAGCACAGATACGCAGTATTTT.

This rearrangement joins TRBV16 to TRBJ1-5; D is unresolved. Trimming took off 1 base at V and 7 bases at J, with 8 bases between the two ends. The CDR3 runs 13 residues. Germline V gene sequence: CDR1 KGHSY, CDR2 FQNENV. The CDR3 spells CASSQYLGQPQHF. The CDR3 DNA is TGTGCCAGCAGCCAATATCTAGGCCAGCCCCAGCATTTT. The complete variable domain, with remaining parts taken from reference TRBV16 and TRBJ1-5, reads GEEVAQTPKHLVRGEGQKAKLYCAPIKGHSYVFWYQQVLKNEFKFLISFQNENVFDETGMPKERFSAKCLPNSPCSLEIQATKLEDSAVYFCASSQYLGQPQHFGDGTRLSIL.

This clone was observed once. The chain combines TRBV25-1 with TRBJ2-5; 7 nucleotides line up with TRBD1. The J segment lost 5 bases and the V segment lost 4 bases, leaving 16 bases of the junction unmatched. The CDR3 contains 17 residues. CDR1 is MGHDK, CDR2 SYGVNS, per germline. In DNA, the CDR3 is TGTGCCAGCAGTGGACACAGGGGCGGCTATCAGTTGGAGACCCAGTACTTC. This translates into CASSGHRGGYQLETQYF.

The chain uses TRBV6-5 and TRBJ1-2; 7 bases agree with TRBD1. V lost 4 bases, J lost 6 bases, and 5 bases stayed unmatched. The CDR3 loop spans 13 amino acids. CDR1 MNHEY and CDR2 SVGAGI come from the germline V gene. CDR3 in amino acids: CASSSGQRDGYTF. The DNA of the CDR3 is TGTGCCAGCAGTTCGGGACAGAGGGATGGCTACACCTTC.

This rearrangement joins TRBV2 to TRBJ1-1; 8 bases line up with TRBD1. Germline CDR1 SNHLY, CDR2 FYNNEI. The CDR3 covers 13 residues. J was trimmed by 8 bases and V by 7 bases; bases with no gene match: 9. CDR3 nucleotides: TGTGCCAGCAAAGGCAGGGGGCAGGGGGAAGCTTTCTTT. It yields the protein CASKGRGQGEAFF.

This clone has only one observation. J is TRBJ2-3 and V is TRBV7-2; D ambiguous. Per the germline V gene, CDR1 is SGHTA and CDR2 is FQGNSA. The CDR3 has 15 residues. Trimming took 2 bases from V and 2 from J, leaving 11 bases between them. The CDR3 region has the DNA TGTGCCAGCAGCTTAAGGTCTAGATTCACAGATACGCAGTATTTT. Residues: CASSLRSRFTDTQYF.

The chain couples TRBV21-1 to TRBJ2-2; the table's D call, TRBD2, was not checked against the DNA. TRBV21-1 is a listed pseudogene. This CDR3 has 16 amino acids. The chain's CDR3 is CASRIMDGGYTGELFF. DNA for the CDR3: TGTGCCAGCAGAATTATGGACGGGGGGTATACCGGGGAGCTGTTTTTT.

This clone appeared once. V gene TRBV30 combines with J gene TRBJ1-3; D ambiguous. The CDR3 spans 15 residues. V was clipped by 0 bases and J by 7 bases, with 16 bases between them. CDR1 and CDR2 from the germline V gene are GTSNPN and SVGIG (reference sequence). Here the CDR3 reads CAWSVLGALRNTIYF. As DNA, the CDR3 is TGTGCCTGGAGTGTACTTGGTGCGTTACGGAACACCATATATTTT.

This clone was detected only a few times. The CDR3 spells CASSFSLAGAREQFF. CDR3 in DNA: TGTGCCAGCAGCTTTAGCCTAGCGGGAGCTCGGGAGCAGTTCTTC. This chain joins TRBV7-9 and TRBJ2-1; 10 bases line up with TRBD2. The germline CDR1 and CDR2 sequences are SEHNR and FQNEAQ (reference sequence). This CDR3 is 15 amino acids long. Losses at the gene ends were 3 bases for V and 10 bases for J; bases not matched to a gene: 9. Full variable domain (missing parts from reference TRBV7-9 and TRBJ2-1): DTGVSQNPRHKITKRGQNVTFRCDPISEHNRLYWYRQTLGQGPEFLTYFQNEAQLEKSRLLSDRFSAERPKGSFSTLEIQRTEQGDSAMYLCASSFSLAGAREQFFGPGTRLTVL.

The chain couples TRBV7-2 to TRBJ2-3; the match to TRBD2 covers 14 bases. J gave up 1 base and V 1 base, and 1 base lay outside the gene matches. Per germline, CDR1 SGHTA and CDR2 FQGNSA. The CDR3 totals 17 residues. The CDR3 nucleotides read TGTGCCAGCAGCTTAGGACTAGCGGGGGGGGGCACAGATACGCAGTATTTT. This encodes CASSLGLAGGGTDTQYF.

V gene TRBV3-1 (or the pseudogene TRBV3-2) combines with J gene TRBJ2-1; a possible D gene is TRBD1 (5 bases). CDR1 LGHDT and CDR2 YNNKEL come from the germline V gene (reference sequence). Trimming shortened V by 3 bases and J by 5 bases, and 20 bases separated the two germline ends. CDR3 length: 17 amino acids. CDR3 bases: TGTGCCAGCAGCCAGATCGGAGACGACAGTCCGCACAATGAGCAGTTCTTC. Residues: CASSQIGDDSPHNEQFF.